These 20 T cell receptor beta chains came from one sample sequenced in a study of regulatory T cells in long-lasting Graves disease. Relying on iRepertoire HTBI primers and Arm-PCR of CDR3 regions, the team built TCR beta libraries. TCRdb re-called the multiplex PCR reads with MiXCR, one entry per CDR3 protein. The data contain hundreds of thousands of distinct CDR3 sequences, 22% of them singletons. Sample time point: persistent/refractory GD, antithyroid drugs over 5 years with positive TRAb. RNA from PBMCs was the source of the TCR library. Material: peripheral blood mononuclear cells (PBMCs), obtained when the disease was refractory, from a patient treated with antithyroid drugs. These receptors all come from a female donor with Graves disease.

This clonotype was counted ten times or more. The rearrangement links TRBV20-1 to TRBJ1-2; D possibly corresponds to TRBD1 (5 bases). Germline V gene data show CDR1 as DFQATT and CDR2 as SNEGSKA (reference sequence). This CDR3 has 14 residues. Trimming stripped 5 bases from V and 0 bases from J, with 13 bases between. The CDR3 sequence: CSAVRGSTNYGYTF. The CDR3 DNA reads TGCAGTGCTGTCCGGGGCTCAACTAACTATGGCTACACCTTC.

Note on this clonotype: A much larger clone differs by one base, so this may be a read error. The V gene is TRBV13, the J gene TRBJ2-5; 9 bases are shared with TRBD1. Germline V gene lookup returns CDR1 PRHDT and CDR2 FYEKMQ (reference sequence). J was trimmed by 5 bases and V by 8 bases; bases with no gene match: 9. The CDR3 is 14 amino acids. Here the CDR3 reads CASGRTGVTETQYF. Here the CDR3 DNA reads TGTGCCAGCGGAAGGACAGGGGTCACGGAGACCCAGTACTTC. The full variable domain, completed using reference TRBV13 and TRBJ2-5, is AAGVIQSPRHLIKEKRETATLKCYPIPRHDTVYWYQQGPGQDPQFLISFYEKMQSDKGSIPDRFSAQQFSDYHSELNMSSLELGDSALYFCASGRTGVTETQYFGPGTRLLVL.

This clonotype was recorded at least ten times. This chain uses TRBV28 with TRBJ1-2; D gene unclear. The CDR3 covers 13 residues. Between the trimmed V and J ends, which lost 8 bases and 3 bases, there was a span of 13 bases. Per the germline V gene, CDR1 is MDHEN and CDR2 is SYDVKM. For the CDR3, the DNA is TGTGCCAGCCAAGGCAGGACGGACTATGGCTACACCTTC. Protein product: CASQGRTDYGYTF.

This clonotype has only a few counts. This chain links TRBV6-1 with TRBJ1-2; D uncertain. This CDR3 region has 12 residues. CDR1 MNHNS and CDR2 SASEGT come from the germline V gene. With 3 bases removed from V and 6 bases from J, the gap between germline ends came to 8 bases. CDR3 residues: CASSDGGNGYTF. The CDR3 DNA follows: TGTGCCAGCAGTGATGGAGGGAATGGCTACACCTTC.

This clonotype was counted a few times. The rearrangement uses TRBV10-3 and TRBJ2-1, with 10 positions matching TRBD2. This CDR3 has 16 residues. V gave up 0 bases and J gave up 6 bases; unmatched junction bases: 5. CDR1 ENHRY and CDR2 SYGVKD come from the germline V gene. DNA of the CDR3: TGTGCCATCAGTGAGTCGCTAGCGGGAGCGGGCAATGAGCAGTTCTTC. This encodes CAISESLAGAGNEQFF.

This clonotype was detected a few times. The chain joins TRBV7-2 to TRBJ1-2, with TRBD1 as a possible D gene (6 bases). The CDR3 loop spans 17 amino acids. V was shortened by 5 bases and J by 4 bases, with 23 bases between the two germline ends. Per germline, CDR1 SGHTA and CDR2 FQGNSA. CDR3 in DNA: TGTGCCAGCAGCCCTTGGGGCCTCCGGGGGGCAGGCTATGGCTACACCTTC. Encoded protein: CASSPWGLRGAGYGYTF.

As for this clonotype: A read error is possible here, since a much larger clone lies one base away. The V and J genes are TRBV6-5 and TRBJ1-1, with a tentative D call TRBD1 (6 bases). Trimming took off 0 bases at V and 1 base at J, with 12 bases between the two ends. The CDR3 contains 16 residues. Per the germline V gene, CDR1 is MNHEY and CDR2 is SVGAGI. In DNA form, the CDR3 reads TGTGCCAGCAGTTACTCCAGGGGCAAGGAGAACACTGAAGCTTTCTTT. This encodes CASSYSRGKENTEAFF.

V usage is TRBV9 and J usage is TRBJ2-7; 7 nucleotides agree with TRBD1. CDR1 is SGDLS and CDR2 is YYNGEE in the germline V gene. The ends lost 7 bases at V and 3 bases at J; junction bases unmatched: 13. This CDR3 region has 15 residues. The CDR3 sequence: CASSPGFRGSYEQYF. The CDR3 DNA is TGTGCCAGCTCACCAGGCTTCAGGGGGAGCTACGAGCAGTACTTC.

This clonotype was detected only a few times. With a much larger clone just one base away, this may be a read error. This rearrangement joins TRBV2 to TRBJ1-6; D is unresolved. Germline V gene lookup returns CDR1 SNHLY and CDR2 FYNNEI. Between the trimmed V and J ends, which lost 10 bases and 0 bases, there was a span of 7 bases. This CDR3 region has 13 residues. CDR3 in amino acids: CAIKSSYNSPLHF. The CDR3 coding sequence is TGTGCCATCAAGAGCTCCTATAATTCACCCCTCCACTTT.

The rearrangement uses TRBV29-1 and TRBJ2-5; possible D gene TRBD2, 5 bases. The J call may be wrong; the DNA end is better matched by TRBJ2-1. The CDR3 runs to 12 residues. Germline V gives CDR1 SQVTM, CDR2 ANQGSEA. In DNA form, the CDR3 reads TGCAGCGTTGAAAGGGCTAGCAGAGAGCAGTTCTTC. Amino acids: CSVERASREQFF.

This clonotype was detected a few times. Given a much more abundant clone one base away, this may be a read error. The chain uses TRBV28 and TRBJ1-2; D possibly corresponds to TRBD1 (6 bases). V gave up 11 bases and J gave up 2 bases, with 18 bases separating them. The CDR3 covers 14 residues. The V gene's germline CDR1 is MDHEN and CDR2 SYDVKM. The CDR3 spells CAAEDSTLNYGYTF. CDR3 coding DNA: TGTGCCGCAGAGGACAGCACACTAAACTATGGCTACACCTTC.

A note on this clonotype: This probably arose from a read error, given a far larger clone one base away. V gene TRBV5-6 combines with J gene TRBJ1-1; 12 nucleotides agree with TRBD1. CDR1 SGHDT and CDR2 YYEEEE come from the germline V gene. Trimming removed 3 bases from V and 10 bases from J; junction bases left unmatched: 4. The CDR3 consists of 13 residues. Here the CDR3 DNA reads TGTGCCAGCAGCTGGGGACAGGGGGCTGGAGCTTTCTTT. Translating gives CASSWGQGAGAFF.

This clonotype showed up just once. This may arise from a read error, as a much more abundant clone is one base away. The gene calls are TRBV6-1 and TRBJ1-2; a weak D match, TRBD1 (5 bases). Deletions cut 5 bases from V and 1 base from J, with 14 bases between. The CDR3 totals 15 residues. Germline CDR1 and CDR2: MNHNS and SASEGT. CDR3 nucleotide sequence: TGTGCCAGCAGTACTGGCAGGGAGGGTAACTATGGCTACACCTTC. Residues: CASSTGREGNYGYTF.

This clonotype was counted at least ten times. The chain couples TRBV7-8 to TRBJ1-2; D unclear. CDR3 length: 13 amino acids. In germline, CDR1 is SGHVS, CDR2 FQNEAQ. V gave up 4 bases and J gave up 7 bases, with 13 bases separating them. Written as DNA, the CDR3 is TGTGCCAGCAGCTCGGGTCAAAAGGGTGGCTACACCTTC. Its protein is CASSSGQKGGYTF. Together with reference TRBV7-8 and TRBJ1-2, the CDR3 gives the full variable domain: GAGVSQSPRYKVAKRGQDVALRCDPISGHVSLFWYQQALGQGPEFLTYFQNEAQLDKSGLPSDRFFAERPEGSVSTLKIQRTQQEDSAVYLCASSSGQKGGYTFGSGTRLTVV.

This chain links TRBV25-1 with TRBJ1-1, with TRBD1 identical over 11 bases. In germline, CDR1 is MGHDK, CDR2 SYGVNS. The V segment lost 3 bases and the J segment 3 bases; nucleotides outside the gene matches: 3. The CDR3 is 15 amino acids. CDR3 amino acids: CASSDPGQGDTEAFF. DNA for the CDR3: TGTGCCAGCAGTGATCCGGGACAGGGGGACACTGAAGCTTTCTTT.

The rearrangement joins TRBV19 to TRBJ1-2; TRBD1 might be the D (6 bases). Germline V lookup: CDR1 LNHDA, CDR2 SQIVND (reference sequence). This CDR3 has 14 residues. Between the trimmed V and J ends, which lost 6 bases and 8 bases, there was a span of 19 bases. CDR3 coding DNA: TGTGCCAGTAGACACGCCGGGGGCTGGGGAGGCTACACCTTC. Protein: CASRHAGGWGGYTF.

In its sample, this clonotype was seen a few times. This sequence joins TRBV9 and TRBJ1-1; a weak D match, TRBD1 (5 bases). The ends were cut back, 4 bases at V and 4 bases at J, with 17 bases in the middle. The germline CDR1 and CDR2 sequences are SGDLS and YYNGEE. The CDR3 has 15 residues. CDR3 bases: TGTGCCAGCAGCCCCCGTGGGTGGGGGACCACTGAAGCTTTCTTT. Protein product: CASSPRGWGTTEAFF.

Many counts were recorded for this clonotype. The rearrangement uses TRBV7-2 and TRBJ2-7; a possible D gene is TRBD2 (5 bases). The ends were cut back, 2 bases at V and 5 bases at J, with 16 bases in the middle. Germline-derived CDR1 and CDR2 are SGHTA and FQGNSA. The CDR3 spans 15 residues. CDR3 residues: CASSLMSGGLDEQYF. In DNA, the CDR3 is TGTGCCAGCAGCTTAATGAGCGGCGGTTTGGACGAGCAGTACTTC.

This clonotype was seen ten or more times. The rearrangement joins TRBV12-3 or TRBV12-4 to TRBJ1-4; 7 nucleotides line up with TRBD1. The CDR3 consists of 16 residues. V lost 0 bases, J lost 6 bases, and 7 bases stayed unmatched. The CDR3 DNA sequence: TGTGCCAGCAGTTTAGCGGGGGCAGGGGGGGATGAAAAACTGTTTTTT. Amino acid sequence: CASSLAGAGGDEKLFF.

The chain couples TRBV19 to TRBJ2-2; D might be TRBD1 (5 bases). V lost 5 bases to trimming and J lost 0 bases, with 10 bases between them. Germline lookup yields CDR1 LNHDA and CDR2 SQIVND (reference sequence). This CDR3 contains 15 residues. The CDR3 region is CASSPWTTNTGELFF. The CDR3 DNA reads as TGTGCCAGTAGTCCGTGGACAACGAACACCGGGGAGCTGTTTTTT.